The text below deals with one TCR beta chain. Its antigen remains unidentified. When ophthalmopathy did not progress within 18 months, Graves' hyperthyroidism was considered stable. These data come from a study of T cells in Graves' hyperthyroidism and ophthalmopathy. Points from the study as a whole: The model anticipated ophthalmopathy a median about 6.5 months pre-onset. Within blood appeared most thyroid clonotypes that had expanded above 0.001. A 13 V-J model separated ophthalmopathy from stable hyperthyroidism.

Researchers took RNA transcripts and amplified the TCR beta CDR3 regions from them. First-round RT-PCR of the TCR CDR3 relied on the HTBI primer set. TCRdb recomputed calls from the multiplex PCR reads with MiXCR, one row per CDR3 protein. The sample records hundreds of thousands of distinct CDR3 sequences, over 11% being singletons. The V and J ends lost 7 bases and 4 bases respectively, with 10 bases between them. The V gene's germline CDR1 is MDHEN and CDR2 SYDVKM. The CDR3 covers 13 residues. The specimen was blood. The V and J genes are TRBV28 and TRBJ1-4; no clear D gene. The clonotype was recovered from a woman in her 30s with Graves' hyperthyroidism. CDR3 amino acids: CASNVIGNEKLFF. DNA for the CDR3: TGTGCCAGCAACGTGATCGGTAATGAAAAACTGTTTTTT.